These T cell receptor beta chains were read from a single sample in a study of OX40 agonist ivuxolimab in advanced cancers. Sequencing was performed with immunoSEQ multiplex PCR; in TCRdb, only in-frame clones are kept and a portion is missing. The data show under 85,000 clones, about 78% seen once. The sequenced sample was CD4+ or CD8+ T cells sorted from blood, obtained in a trial of the OX40 agonist ivuxolimab. These receptors originate from an adult with an advanced solid tumor such as melanoma, head and neck, liver or kidney cancer. Each CDR3 is given with its conserved first and last residue. D genes are given only for firm matches. Where a row states a size, it is once, few, many or the class of an expanded clone; other rows omit it.

V gene	J gene	clone size	D gene	CDR3 DNA	CDR3 protein
TRBV7-9	TRBJ2-3	NA	TRBD1	TGTGCCGGCGAGAGGGACAGGGGGCCGAGGTACGCAGATACGCAGTATTTT	CAGERDRGPRYADTQYF
TRBV9	TRBJ1-5	NA	NA	TGTGCCAGCAGCTCGCAGGGGTCGGGCAATCAGCCCCAGCATTTT	CASSSQGSGNQPQHF
TRBV5-4	TRBJ2-3	few	TRBD1	TGTGCCAGCAGCTCTACAGGGGGCTACGCAGATACGCAGTATTTT	CASSSTGGYADTQYF
TRBV28	TRBJ2-1	NA	TRBD1	TGTGCCAGCATATCGGGTAACAGGGGTGAGCAGTTCTTC	CASISGNRGEQFF
TRBV28	TRBJ2-5	NA	TRBD1	TGTGCCAGCAAAAAGGACAGGGTTAGGTCCAGGTGGCGGGAGACCCAGTACTTC	CASKKDRVRSRWRETQYF
TRBV5-1	TRBJ2-7	NA	NA	TGCGCCAGCAGCTTGGAAGGACAGAGTATTTACGAGCAGTACTTC	CASSLEGQSIYEQYF
TRBV5-1	TRBJ1-4	few	NA	TGCGCCAGCAGCTCACAGCGGAGTAGTAATGAAAAACTGTTTTTT	CASSSQRSSNEKLFF
TRBV5-5	TRBJ2-7	NA	NA	TGTGCCAGCAGCTGGGGGGCTGCAGGCGGGGGCTCCTACGAGCAGTACTTC	CASSWGAAGGGSYEQYF
TRBV25-1	TRBJ2-5	NA	NA	TGTGCCAGCAGTGCAAACCGGGGACAAGAGACCCAGTACTTC	CASSANRGQETQYF
TRBV6-6	TRBJ1-2	NA	NA	TGTGCCAGCAGCTCCGAAGCACCCCGGAGCTATGGCTACACCTTC	CASSSEAPRSYGYTF